One and the same sample provided the 13 T cell receptor beta chains below, sequenced in a study of cytomegalovirus exposure and HLA in healthy donors. Data came from immunoSEQ multiplex PCR; TCRdb stores just in-frame clones and leaves some out. The sample has about 160,000 clones, roughly nine tenths seen once. Sequencing was done on a sample of PBMCs. These receptors all stem from a woman in her 30s in good health and CMV-seronegative.

This chain connects TRBV6-1 to TRBJ2-1; D not certain. The CDR3 totals 10 residues. Trimming removed 8 bases at V and 15 bases at J, with 14 bases between. Germline V gene lookup returns CDR1 MNHNS and CDR2 SASEGT. The chain's CDR3 is CASGVPIPFF. In nucleotides, the CDR3 is TGTGCCAGCGGTGTCCCCATTCCGTTCTTC.

CDR3 protein: CASSLNSNQPQHF. The DNA of the CDR3 is TGTGCCAGCAGCTTAAATAGCAATCAGCCCCAGCATTTT. V is TRBV7-6 and J is TRBJ1-5; no definite D call. Per germline, CDR1 SGHVS and CDR2 FNYEAQ. The V end was cut by 2 bases, the J end by 0 bases, with 2 bases between. CDR3 length: 13 residues. The full variable domain, in which reference TRBV7-6 and TRBJ1-5 provide the parts outside the CDR3, is GAGVSQSPRYKVTKRGQDVALRCDPISGHVSLYWYRQALGQGPEFLTYFNYEAQQDKSGLPNDRFSAERPEGSISTLTIQRTEQRDSAMYRCASSLNSNQPQHFGDGTRLSIL.

This chain uses TRBV28 with TRBJ2-1; possibly TRBD2 for D (6 bases). The CDR3 loop spans 17 amino acids. The V and J ends lost 3 bases and 5 bases respectively, with 20 bases between them. CDR1 MDHEN and CDR2 SYDVKM come from the germline V gene. CDR3: CASSFPFWGTGDNEQFF. The CDR3 nucleotides are TGTGCCAGCAGTTTCCCCTTTTGGGGAACGGGAGACAATGAGCAGTTCTTC.

V and J are TRBV19 and TRBJ2-1; D is perhaps TRBD1 (5 bases). This CDR3 has 17 residues. V lost 4 bases and J lost 5, with 21 bases in between. In germline, CDR1 is LNHDA, CDR2 SQIVND (reference sequence). The CDR3 sequence is CASSRVLRTWTNNEQFF. CDR3 DNA sequence: TGTGCCAGTAGTAGAGTCCTACGAACCTGGACAAACAATGAGCAGTTCTTC.

This rearrangement joins TRBV5-6 to TRBJ1-5, with D maybe TRBD1 (6 bases). The CDR3 sequence is 17 residues long. Deletions cut 0 bases from V and 1 base from J, with 14 bases between. Germline CDR1 and CDR2: SGHDT and YYEEEE. Written as DNA, the CDR3 is TGTGCCAGCAGCTTGGGCCAGGGGATTCCCAGCAATCAGCCCCAGCATTTT. The encoded protein is CASSLGQGIPSNQPQHF.

The V gene is TRBV4-1, the J gene TRBJ2-1; D unclear. This CDR3 has 15 residues. Trimming pared 1 base from V and 1 base from J, leaving 8 bases between. Germline values: CDR1 MGHRA, CDR2 YSYEKL. The CDR3 sequence: CASSQAAISYNEQFF. CDR3 nucleotide sequence: TGCGCCAGCAGCCAAGCGGCTATTTCCTACAATGAGCAGTTCTTC.

This clone was seen once. This chain uses TRBV10-1 with TRBJ2-7; D perhaps matches TRBD2 (5 bases). The germline V gene encodes CDR1 WNHNN and CDR2 SYGVQD (reference sequence). The CDR3 extends over 15 amino acids. Trimming stripped 10 bases from V and 3 bases from J, with 22 bases between. The CDR3 sequence: CAIPTPAGCRYEQYF. CDR3 sequence (DNA): TGCGCCATTCCGACCCCCGCGGGTTGCCGCTACGAGCAGTACTTC.

The genes are TRBV4-2 and TRBJ2-3; D may be TRBD2 (7 bases). This CDR3 has 16 residues. V lost 4 bases to trimming and J lost 5 bases, with 19 bases between them. Germline CDR1 and CDR2: LGHNA and YNFKEQ. The CDR3 reads CASSPGGRETIDTQYF. CDR3 sequence (DNA): TGTGCCAGCAGCCCCGGGGGGCGGGAGACTATAGATACGCAGTATTTT.

This chain joins TRBV7-3 and TRBJ1-2; no clear D gene. The CDR3 totals 15 residues. CDR1 and CDR2 from the germline V gene are SGHTA and FQGTGA. Between the trimmed V and J ends, which lost 2 bases and 6 bases, there was a span of 16 bases. The CDR3 loop is CASSLYPGRDDGYTF. The CDR3 region has the DNA TGTGCCAGCAGCTTATATCCCGGGAGGGATGATGGCTACACCTTC.

V gene TRBV6-5 combines with J gene TRBJ2-1; D gene uncertain. Trimming removed 2 bases at V and 0 bases at J, with 8 bases between. This CDR3 is 15 amino acids long. Germline CDR1 is MNHEY and CDR2 is SVGAGI. The CDR3 region has the DNA TGTGCCAGCAGTTACGACCGGAGCTCCTACAATGAGCAGTTCTTC. Its protein product is CASSYDRSSYNEQFF.

This chain connects TRBV30 to TRBJ1-2; D is possibly TRBD1 (5 bases). The CDR3 extends over 14 amino acids. CDR1 and CDR2 (germline): GTSNPN, SVGIG (reference sequence). Trimming removed 4 bases at V and 4 bases at J, with 16 bases between. The CDR3 DNA reads TGTGCCTGGACCCCCGGGGGGAGATCCTATGGCTACACCTTC. Residues: CAWTPGGRSYGYTF.

The chain recombines TRBV5-6 with TRBJ2-1; D call uncertain. V was cut by 5 bases and J by 9 bases, with 15 bases left in between. The CDR3 is made up of 13 amino acids. Germline CDR1 and CDR2: SGHDT and YYEEEE. CDR3 amino acids: CASSSNARSEQFF. The CDR3 DNA reads as TGTGCCAGCAGTTCTAATGCACGTTCTGAGCAGTTCTTC.

The genes are TRBV6-5 and TRBJ2-1, with 9 bases fitting TRBD2. The CDR3 has 16 residues. Trimming at V came to 2 bases and at J to 1 base, leaving 3 bases not matched to a gene. Per germline, CDR1 MNHEY and CDR2 SVGAGI. The CDR3 is CASSYTGLASYNEQFF. CDR3 coding DNA: TGTGCCAGCAGTTACACGGGACTAGCTTCCTACAATGAGCAGTTCTTC.